The source of this T cell receptor (beta chain) is a study of blood T cell repertoires in COVID-19. This CDR3 spans 15 amino acids. The V end was cut by 4 bases, the J end by 4 bases, with 15 bases between. Germline values: CDR1 LNHDA, CDR2 SQIVND (reference sequence). Assay used: immunoSEQ multiplex PCR; TCRdb lists only in-frame clones, some missing. The sample shows about 170,000 clones, approximately 79% of them seen only once. This clone has a handful of counts. The sequencing input was peripheral blood. The chain has TRBV19 and TRBJ2-3, with D possibly being TRBD2 (5 bases). The sequence came from a woman older than 75 with acute or convalescent COVID-19. CDR3 sequence: CASSTGVRVPDTQYF. The CDR3 nucleotides read TGTGCCAGTAGTACTGGAGTGCGGGTCCCAGATACGCAGTATTTT.